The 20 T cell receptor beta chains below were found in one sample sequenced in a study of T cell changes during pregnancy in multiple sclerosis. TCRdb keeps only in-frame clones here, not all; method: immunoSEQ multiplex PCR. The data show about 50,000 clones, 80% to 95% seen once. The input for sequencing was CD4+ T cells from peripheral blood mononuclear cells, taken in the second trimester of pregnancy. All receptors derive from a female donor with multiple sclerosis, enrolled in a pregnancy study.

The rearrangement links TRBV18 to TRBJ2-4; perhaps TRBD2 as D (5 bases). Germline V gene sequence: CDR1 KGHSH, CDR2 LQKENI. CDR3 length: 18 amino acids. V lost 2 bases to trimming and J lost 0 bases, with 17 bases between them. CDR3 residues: CASSPEGNSRLAKNIQYF. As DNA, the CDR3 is TGTGCCAGCTCACCAGAGGGAAACAGCCGACTAGCCAAAAACATTCAGTACTTC.

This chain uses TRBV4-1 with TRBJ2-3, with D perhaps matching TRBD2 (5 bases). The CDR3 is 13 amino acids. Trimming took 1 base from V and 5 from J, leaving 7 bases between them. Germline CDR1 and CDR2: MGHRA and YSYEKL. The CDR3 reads CASSQVGLDTQYF. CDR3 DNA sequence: TGCGCCAGCAGCCAAGTCGGACTAGATACGCAGTATTTT.

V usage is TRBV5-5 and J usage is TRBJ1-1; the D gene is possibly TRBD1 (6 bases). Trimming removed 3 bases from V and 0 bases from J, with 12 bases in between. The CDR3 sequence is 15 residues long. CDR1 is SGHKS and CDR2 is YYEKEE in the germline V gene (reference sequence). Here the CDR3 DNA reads TGTGCCAGCAGCTCCCGGACAGCCATGAACACTGAAGCTTTCTTT. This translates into CASSSRTAMNTEAFF. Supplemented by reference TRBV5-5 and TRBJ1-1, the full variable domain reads DAGVTQSPTHLIKTRGQQVTLRCSPISGHKSVSWYQQVLGQGPQFIFQYYEKEERGRGNFPDRFSARQFPNYSSELNVNALLLGDSALYLCASSSRTAMNTEAFFGQGTRLTVV.

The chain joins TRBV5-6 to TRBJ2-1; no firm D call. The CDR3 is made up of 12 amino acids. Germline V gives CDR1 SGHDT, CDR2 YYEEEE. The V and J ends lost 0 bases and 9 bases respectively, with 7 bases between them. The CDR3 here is CASSLVDIEQFF. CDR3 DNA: TGTGCCAGCAGCTTGGTCGACATTGAGCAGTTCTTC.

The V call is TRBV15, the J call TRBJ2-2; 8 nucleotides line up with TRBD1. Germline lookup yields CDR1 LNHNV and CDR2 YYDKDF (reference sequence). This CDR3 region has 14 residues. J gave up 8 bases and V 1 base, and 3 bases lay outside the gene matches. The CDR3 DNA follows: TGTGCCACCAGCAGAGGACAGGGGTCGGGGGAGCTGTTTTTT. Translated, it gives CATSRGQGSGELFF.

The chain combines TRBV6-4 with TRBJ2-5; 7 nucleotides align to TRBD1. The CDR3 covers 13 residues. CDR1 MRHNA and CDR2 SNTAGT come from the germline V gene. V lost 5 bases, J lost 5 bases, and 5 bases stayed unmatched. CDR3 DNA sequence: TGTGCCAGCAGTTACAGGGGTGGGGAGACCCAGTACTTC. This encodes CASSYRGGETQYF.

The CDR3 reads CASSLARAGQVAGANVLTF. CDR3 nucleotides: TGTGCCAGCAGCTTAGCGAGGGCGGGACAGGTGGCTGGGGCCAACGTCCTGACTTTC. The V gene is TRBV7-9, the J gene TRBJ2-6, with TRBD1 matching over 8 bases. The CDR3 spans 19 residues. Germline V lookup: CDR1 SEHNR, CDR2 FQNEAQ (reference sequence). V trimming: 0 bases; J trimming: 2 bases; junction bases outside the gene matches: 9.

CDR3 protein: CASTAGGMNTEAFF. The CDR3 nucleotides read TGTGCCAGCACGGCAGGGGGCATGAACACTGAAGCTTTCTTT. J is TRBJ1-1 and V is TRBV5-4, with 8 bases that match TRBD1. This CDR3 comprises 14 residues. Germline V gene data show CDR1 as SGHNT and CDR2 as YYREEE (reference sequence). V lost 6 bases to trimming and J lost 0 bases; unmatched junction nucleotides: 4. The full variable domain, in which reference TRBV5-4 and TRBJ1-1 provide the parts outside the CDR3, is ETGVTQSPTHLIKTRGQQVTLRCSSQSGHNTVSWYQQALGQGPQFIFQYYREEENGRGNFPPRFSGLQFPNYSSELNVNALELDDSALYLCASTAGGMNTEAFFGQGTRLTVV.

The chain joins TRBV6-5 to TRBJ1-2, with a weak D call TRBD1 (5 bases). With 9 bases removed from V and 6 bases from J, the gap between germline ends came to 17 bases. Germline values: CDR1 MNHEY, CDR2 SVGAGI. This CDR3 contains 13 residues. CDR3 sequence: CASFGHGRNGYTF. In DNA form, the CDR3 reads TGTGCCAGTTTTGGACACGGACGCAATGGCTACACCTTC.

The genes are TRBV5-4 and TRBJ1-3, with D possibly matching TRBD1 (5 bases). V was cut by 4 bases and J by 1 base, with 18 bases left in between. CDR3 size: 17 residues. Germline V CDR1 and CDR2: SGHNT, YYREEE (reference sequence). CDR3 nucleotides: TGTGCCAGCAGCCCGAATGCAGGGTCAGGGTCTGGAAACACCATATATTTT. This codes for CASSPNAGSGSGNTIYF.

The CDR3 bases are TGTGCCAGCAGCTTGGCTAGCCTTCCTTCGGAGACCCAGTACTTC. As protein: CASSLASLPSETQYF. The J gene is TRBJ2-5, the V gene TRBV5-4, with D tentatively TRBD2 (5 bases). Trimming stripped 0 bases from V and 5 bases from J, with 14 bases between. Germline V gene data show CDR1 as SGHNT and CDR2 as YYREEE (reference sequence). The length of the CDR3 is 15 residues. The full variable domain, in which reference TRBV5-4 and TRBJ2-5 provide the parts outside the CDR3, is ETGVTQSPTHLIKTRGQQVTLRCSSQSGHNTVSWYQQALGQGPQFIFQYYREEENGRGNFPPRFSGLQFPNYSSELNVNALELDDSALYLCASSLASLPSETQYFGPGTRLLVL.

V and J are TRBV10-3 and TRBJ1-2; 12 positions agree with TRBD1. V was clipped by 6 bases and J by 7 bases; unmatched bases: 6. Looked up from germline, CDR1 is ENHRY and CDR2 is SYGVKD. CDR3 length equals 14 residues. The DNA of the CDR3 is TGTGCCATCAGCCCGGGACAGGGGGCGCGTGGCTACACCTTC. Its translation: CAISPGQGARGYTF.

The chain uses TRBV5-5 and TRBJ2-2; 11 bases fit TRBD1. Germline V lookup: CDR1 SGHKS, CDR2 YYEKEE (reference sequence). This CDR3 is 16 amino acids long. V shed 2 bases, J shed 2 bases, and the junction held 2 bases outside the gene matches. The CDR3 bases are TGTGCCAGCAGCTTAGGACAGGGGGCCAACACCGGGGAGCTGTTTTTT. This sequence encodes CASSLGQGANTGELFF.

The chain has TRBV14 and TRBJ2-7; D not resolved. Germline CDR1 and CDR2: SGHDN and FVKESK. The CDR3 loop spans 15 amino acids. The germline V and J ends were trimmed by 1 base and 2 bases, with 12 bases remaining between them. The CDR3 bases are TGTGCCAGCAGCCAAGGATACGGGTCTCCCTACGAGCAGTACTTC. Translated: CASSQGYGSPYEQYF.

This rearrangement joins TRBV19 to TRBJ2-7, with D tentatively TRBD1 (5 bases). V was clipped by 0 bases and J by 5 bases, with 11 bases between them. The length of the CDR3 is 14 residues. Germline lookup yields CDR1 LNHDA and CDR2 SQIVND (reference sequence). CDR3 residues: CASSIEGALDEQYF. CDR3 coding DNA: TGTGCCAGTAGTATAGAAGGGGCTCTCGACGAGCAGTACTTC.

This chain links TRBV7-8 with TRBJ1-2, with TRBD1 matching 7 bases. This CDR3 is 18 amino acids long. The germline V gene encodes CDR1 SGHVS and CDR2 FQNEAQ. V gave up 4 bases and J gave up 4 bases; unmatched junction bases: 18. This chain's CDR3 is CASSSRFQPGQTIYGYTF. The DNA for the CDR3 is TGTGCCAGCAGCTCCCGATTCCAACCGGGACAGACTATCTATGGCTACACCTTC.

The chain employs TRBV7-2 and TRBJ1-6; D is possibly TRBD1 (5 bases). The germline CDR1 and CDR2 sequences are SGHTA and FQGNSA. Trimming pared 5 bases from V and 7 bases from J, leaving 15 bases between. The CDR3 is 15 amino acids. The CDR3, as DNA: TGTGCCAGCAGCCCCCAAGGTCAGGGAAATTCACCCCTCCACTTT. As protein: CASSPQGQGNSPLHF.

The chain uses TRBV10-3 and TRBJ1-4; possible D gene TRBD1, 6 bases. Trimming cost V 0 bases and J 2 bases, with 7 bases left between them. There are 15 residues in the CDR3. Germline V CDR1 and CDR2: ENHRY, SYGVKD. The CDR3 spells CAISESQGTNEKLFF. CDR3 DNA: TGTGCCATCAGTGAGTCACAGGGTACTAATGAAAAACTGTTTTTT.

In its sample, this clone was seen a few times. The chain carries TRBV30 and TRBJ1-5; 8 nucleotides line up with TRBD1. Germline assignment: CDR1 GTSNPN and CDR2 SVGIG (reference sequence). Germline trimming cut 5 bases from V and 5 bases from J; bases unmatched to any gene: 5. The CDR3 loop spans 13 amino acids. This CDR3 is CAWQGAGDQPQHF. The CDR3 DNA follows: TGTGCCTGGCAGGGGGCGGGCGATCAGCCCCAGCATTTT.

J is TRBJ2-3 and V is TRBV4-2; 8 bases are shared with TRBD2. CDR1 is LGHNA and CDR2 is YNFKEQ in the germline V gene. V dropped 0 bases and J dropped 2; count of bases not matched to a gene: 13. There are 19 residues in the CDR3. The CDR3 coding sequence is TGTGCCAGCAGCCAAGACTTCTACACTAGCGGCCGAATCACAGATACGCAGTATTTT. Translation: CASSQDFYTSGRITDTQYF.